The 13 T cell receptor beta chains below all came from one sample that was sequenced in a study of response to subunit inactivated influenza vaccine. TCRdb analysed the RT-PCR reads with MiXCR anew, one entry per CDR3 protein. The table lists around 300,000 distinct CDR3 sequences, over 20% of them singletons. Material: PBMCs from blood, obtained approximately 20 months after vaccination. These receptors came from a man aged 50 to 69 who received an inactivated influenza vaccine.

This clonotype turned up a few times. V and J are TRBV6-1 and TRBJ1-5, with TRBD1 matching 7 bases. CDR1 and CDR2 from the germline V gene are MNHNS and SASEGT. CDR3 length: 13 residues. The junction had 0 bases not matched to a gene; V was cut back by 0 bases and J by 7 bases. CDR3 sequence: CASSEAGGQPQHF. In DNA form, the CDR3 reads TGTGCCAGCAGTGAAGCAGGGGGCCAGCCCCAGCATTTT.

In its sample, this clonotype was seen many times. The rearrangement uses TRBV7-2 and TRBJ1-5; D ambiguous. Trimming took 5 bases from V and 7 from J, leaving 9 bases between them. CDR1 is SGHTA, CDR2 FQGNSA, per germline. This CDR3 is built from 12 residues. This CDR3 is CASSQLGQPQHF. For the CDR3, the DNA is TGTGCCAGCAGCCAACTTGGGCAGCCCCAGCATTTT.

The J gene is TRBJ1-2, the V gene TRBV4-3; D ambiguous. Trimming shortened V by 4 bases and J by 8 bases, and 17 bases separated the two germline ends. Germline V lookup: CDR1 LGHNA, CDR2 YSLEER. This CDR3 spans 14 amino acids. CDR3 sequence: CASSLTEGWRGYTF. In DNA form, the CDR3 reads TGCGCCAGCAGCCTAACGGAAGGATGGCGCGGCTACACCTTC.

CDR3 DNA sequence: TGCAGTGCTAGAGTACCAGCGGGGGGTGCAGATACGCAGTATTTT. Translation gives CSARVPAGGADTQYF. This chain connects TRBV20-1 to TRBJ2-3, with 9 bases that match TRBD2. Germline trimming cut 1 base from V and 4 bases from J; bases unmatched to any gene: 6. Per the germline V gene, CDR1 is DFQATT and CDR2 is SNEGSKA (reference sequence). This CDR3 region has 15 residues.

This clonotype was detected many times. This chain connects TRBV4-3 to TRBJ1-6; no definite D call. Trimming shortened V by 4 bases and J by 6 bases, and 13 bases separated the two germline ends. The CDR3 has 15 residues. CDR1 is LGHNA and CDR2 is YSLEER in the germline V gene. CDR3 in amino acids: CASSRTMDGNSPLHF. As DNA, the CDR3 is TGCGCCAGCAGCCGGACCATGGACGGTAATTCACCCCTCCACTTT.

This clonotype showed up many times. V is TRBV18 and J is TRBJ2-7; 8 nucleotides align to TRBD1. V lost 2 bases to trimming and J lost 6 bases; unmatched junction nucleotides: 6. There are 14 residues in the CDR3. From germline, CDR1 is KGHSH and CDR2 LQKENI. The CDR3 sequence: CASSPGQGLSEQYF. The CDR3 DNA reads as TGTGCCAGCTCACCAGGACAGGGTCTGAGCGAGCAGTACTTC. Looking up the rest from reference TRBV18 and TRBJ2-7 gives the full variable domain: NAGVMQNPRHLVRRRGQEARLRCSPMKGHSHVYWYRQLPEEGLKFMVYLQKENIIDESGMPKERFSAEFPKEGPSILRIQQVVRGDSAAYFCASSPGQGLSEQYFGPGTRLTVT.

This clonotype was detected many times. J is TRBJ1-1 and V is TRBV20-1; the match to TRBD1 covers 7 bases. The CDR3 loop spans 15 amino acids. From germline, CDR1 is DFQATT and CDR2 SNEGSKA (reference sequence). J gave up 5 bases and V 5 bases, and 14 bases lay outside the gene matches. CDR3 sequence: CSARQTGVWSTEAFF. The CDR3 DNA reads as TGCAGTGCTCGTCAAACAGGGGTCTGGAGTACTGAAGCTTTCTTT.

CDR3 in amino acids: CSVEHVNTGELFF. The CDR3 region has the DNA TGCAGCGTTGAACATGTGAACACCGGGGAGCTGTTTTTT. This chain connects TRBV29-1 to TRBJ2-2, with D uncertain. The CDR3 runs to 13 residues. V lost 2 bases and J lost 1, with 5 bases in between. Per germline, CDR1 SQVTM and CDR2 ANQGSEA.

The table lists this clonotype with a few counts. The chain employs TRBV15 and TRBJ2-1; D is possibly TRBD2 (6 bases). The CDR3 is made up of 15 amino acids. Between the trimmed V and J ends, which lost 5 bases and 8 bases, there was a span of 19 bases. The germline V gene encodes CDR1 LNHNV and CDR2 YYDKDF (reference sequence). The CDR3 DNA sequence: TGTGCCACCAGCCTAGCCACCCGCGGGATAGATGAGCAGTTCTTC. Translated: CATSLATRGIDEQFF. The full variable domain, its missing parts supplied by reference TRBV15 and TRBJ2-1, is DAMVIQNPRYQVTQFGKPVTLSCSQTLNHNVMYWYQQKSSQAPKLLFHYYDKDFNNEADTPDNFQSRRPNTSFCFLDIRSPGLGDTAMYLCATSLATRGIDEQFFGPGTRLTVL.

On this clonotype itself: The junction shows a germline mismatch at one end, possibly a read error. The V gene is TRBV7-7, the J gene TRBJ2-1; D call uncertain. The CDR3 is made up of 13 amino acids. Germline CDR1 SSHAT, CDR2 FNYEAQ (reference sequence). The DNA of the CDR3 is TGTGCTAGCAGCATAGCTCGGGCGAGTGAGCAGTTCTTC. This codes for CASSIARASEQFF.

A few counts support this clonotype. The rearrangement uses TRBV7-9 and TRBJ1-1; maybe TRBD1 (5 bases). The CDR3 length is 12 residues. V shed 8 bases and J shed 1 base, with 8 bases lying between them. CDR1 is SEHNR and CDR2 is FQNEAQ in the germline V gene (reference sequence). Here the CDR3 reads CASDQGNTEAFF. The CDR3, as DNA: TGTGCCAGCGACCAGGGGAACACTGAAGCTTTCTTT.

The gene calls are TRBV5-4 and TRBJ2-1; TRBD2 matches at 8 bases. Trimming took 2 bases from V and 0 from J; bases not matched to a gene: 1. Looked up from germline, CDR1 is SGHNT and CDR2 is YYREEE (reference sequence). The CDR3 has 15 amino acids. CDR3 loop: CASSFGGASYNEQFF. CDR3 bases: TGTGCCAGCAGCTTCGGGGGGGCCTCCTACAATGAGCAGTTCTTC.

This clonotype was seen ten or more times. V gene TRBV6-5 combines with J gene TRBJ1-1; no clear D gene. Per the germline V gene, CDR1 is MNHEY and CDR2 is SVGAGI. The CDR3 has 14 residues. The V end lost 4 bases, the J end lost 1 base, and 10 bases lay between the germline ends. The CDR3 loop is CASSWVPGNTEAFF. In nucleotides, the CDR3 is TGTGCCAGCAGTTGGGTCCCAGGGAACACTGAAGCTTTCTTT.